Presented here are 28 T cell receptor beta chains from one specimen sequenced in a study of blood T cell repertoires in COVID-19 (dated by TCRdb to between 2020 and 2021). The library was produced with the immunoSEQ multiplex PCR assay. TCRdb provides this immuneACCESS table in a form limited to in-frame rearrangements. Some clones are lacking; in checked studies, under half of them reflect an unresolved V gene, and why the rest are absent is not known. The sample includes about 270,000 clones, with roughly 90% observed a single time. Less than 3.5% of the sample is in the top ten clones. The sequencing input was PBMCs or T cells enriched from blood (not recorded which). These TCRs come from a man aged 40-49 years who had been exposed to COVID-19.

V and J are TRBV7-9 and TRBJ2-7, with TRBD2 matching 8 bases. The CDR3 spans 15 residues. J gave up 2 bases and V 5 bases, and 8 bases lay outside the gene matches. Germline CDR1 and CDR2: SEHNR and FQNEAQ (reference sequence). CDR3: CASSIPGLGTYEQYF. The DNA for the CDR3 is TGTGCCAGCAGCATACCGGGACTAGGGACCTACGAGCAGTACTTC.

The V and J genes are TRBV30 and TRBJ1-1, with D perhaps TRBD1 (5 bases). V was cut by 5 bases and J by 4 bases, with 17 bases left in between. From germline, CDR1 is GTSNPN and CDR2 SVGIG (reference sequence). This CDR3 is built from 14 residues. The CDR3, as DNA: TGTGCCTGGGATGGGGGGGTTCGGGGCACTGAAGCTTTCTTT. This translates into CAWDGGVRGTEAFF.

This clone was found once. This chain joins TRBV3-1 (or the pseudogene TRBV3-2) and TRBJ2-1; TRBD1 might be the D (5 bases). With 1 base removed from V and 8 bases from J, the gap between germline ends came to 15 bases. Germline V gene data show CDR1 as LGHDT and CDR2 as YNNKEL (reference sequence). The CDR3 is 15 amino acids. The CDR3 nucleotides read TGTGCCAGCAGCCAAGCCGGACAAGAATGGGATGAGCAGTTCTTC. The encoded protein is CASSQAGQEWDEQFF.

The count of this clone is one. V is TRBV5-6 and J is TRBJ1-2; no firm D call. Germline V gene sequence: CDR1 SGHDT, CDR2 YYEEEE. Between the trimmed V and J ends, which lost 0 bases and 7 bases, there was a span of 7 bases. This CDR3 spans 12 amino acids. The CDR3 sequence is CASSLGEGGYTF. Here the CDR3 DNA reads TGTGCCAGCAGCTTGGGAGAGGGTGGCTACACCTTC.

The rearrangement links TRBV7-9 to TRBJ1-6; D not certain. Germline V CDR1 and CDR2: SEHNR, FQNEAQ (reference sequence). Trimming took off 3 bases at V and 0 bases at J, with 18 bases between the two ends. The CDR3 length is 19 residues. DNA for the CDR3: TGTGCCAGCAGCTTGGGCAATTTGGCACACAGCTCCTATAATTCACCCCTCCACTTT. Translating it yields CASSLGNLAHSSYNSPLHF. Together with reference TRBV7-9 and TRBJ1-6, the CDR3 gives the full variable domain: DTGVSQNPRHKITKRGQNVTFRCDPISEHNRLYWYRQTLGQGPEFLTYFQNEAQLEKSRLLSDRFSAERPKGSFSTLEIQRTEQGDSAMYLCASSLGNLAHSSYNSPLHFGNGTRLTVT.

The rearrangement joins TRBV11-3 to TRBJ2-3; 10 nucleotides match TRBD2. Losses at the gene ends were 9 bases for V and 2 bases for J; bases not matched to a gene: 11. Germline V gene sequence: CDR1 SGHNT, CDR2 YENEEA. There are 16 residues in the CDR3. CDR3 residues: CARSIPSGSSTDTQYF. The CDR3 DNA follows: TGTGCCAGAAGCATTCCTAGCGGGAGTTCCACAGATACGCAGTATTTT.

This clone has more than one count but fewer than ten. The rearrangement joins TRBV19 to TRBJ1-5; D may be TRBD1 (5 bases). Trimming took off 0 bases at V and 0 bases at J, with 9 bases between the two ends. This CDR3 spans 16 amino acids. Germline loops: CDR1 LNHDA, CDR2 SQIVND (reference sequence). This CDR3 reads CASSIEQGYSNQPQHF. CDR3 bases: TGTGCCAGTAGTATAGAGCAGGGATATAGCAATCAGCCCCAGCATTTT. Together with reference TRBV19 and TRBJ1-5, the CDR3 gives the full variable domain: DGGITQSPKYLFRKEGQNVTLSCEQNLNHDAMYWYRQDPGQGLRLIYYSQIVNDFQKGDIAEGYSVSREKKESFPLTVTSAQKNPTAFYLCASSIEQGYSNQPQHFGDGTRLSIL.

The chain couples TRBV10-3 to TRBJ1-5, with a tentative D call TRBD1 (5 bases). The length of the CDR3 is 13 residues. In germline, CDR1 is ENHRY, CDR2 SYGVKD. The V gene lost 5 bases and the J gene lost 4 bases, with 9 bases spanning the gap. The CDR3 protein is CAISKGLNQPQHF. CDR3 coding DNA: TGTGCCATCAGTAAGGGACTTAATCAGCCCCAGCATTTT.

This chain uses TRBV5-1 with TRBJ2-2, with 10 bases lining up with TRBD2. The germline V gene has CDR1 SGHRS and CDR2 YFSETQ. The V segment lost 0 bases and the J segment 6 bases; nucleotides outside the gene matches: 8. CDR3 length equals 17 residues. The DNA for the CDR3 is TGCGCCAGCAGCTTGGATAGCGGGGGGTTTCTGTCCGGGGAGCTGTTTTTT. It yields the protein CASSLDSGGFLSGELFF.

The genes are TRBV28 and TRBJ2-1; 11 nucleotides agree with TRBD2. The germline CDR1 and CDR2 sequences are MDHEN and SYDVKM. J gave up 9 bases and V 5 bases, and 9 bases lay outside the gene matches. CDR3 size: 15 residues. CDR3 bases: TGTGCCAGCAGTCCGCCGGGACTAGCGGTTGGTGAGCAGTTCTTC. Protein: CASSPPGLAVGEQFF.

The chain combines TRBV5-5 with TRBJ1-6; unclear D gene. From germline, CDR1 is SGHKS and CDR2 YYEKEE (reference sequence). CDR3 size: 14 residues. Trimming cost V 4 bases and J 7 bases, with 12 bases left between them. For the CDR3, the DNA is TGTGCCAGCAGCCGGCCGCAGGAAAATTCACCCCTCCACTTT. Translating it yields CASSRPQENSPLHF.

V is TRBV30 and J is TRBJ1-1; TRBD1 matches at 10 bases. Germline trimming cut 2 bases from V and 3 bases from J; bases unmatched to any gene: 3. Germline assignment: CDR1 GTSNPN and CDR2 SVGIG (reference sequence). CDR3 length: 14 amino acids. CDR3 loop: CAWSQGTGDTEAFF. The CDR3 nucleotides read TGTGCCTGGAGTCAGGGGACAGGGGACACTGAAGCTTTCTTT.

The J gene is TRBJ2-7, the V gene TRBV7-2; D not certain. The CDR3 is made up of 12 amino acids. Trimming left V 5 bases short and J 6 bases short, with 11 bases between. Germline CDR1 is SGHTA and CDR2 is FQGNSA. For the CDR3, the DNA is TGTGCCAGCAGCGCCTACCTAGGCGAGCAGTACTTC. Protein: CASSAYLGEQYF. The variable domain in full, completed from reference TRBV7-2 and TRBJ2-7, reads GAGVSQSPSNKVTEKGKDVELRCDPISGHTALYWYRQSLGQGLEFLIYFQGNSAPDKSGLPSDRFSAERTGGSVSTLTIQRTQQEDSAVYLCASSAYLGEQYFGPGTRLTVT.

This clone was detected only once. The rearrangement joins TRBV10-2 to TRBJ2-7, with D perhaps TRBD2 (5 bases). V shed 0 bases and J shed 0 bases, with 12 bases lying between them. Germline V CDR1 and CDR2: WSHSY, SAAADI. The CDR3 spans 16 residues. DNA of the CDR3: TGCGCCAGCAGTGAGTCGGGGAGCGGTAGCTCCTACGAGCAGTACTTC. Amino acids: CASSESGSGSSYEQYF.

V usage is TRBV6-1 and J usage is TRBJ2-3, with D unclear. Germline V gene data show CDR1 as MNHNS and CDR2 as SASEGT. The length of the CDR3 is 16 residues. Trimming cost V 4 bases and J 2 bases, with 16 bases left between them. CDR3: CASSGSGVQYTDTQYF. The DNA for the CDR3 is TGTGCCAGCAGTGGCTCCGGTGTCCAATACACAGATACGCAGTATTTT.

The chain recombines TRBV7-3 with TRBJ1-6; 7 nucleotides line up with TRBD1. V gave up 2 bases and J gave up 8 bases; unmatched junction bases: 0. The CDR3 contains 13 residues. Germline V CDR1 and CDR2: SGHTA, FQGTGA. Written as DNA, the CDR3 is TGTGCCAGCAGCTTAGACAGGGATTCACCCCTCCACTTT. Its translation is CASSLDRDSPLHF.

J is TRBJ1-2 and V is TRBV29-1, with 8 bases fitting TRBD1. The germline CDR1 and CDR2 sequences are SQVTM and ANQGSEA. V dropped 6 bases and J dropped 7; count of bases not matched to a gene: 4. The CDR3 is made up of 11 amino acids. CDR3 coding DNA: TGCAGCGTACGGACAGGGCTTGGCTACACCTTC. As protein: CSVRTGLGYTF.

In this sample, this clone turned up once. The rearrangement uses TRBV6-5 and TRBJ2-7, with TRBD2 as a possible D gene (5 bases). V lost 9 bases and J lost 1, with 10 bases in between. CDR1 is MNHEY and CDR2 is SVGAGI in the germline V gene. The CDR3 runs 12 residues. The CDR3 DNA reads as TGTGCCAGTAGTACTAGTTCCTACGAGCAGTACTTC. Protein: CASSTSSYEQYF.

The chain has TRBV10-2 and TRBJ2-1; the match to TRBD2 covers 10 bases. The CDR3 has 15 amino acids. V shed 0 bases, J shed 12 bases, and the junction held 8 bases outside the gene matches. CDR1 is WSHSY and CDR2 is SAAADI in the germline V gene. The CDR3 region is CASSESIAGGRGQFF. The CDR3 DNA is TGCGCCAGCAGTGAGTCAATAGCGGGGGGTCGAGGGCAGTTCTTC.

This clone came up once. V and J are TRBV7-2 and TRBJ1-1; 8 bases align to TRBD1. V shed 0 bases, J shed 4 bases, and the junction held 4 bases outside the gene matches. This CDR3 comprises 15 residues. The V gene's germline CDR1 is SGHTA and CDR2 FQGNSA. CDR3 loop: CASSLAWTGSTEAFF. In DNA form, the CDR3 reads TGTGCCAGCAGCTTAGCCTGGACAGGGTCCACTGAAGCTTTCTTT. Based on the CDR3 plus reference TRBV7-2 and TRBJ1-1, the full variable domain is GAGVSQSPSNKVTEKGKDVELRCDPISGHTALYWYRQSLGQGLEFLIYFQGNSAPDKSGLPSDRFSAERTGGSVSTLTIQRTQQEDSAVYLCASSLAWTGSTEAFFGQGTRLTVV.

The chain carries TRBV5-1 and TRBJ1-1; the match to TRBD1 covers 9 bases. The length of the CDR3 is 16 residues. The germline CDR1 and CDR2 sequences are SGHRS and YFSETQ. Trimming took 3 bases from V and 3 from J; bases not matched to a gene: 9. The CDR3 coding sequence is TGCGCCAGCAGCTCACAGGGGGCATCCTTCGACACTGAAGCTTTCTTT. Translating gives CASSSQGASFDTEAFF. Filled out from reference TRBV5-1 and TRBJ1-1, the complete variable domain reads KAGVTQTPRYLIKTRGQQVTLSCSPISGHRSVSWYQQTPGQGLQFLFEYFSETQRNKGNFPGRFSGRQFSNSRSEMNVSTLELGDSALYLCASSSQGASFDTEAFFGQGTRLTVV.

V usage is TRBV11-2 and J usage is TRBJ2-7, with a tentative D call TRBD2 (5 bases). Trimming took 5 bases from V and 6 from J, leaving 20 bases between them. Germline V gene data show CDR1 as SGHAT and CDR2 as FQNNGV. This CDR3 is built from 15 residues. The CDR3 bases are TGTGCCAGCAGCCCCTCATCGGGAATAGAGTCCGAGCAGTACTTC. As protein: CASSPSSGIESEQYF.

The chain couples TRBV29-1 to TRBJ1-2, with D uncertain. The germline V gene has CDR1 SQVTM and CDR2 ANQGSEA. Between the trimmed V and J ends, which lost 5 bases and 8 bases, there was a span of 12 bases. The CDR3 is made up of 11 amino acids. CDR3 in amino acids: CSVLSGRGYTF. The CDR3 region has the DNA TGCAGCGTTTTATCAGGCCGCGGCTACACCTTC.

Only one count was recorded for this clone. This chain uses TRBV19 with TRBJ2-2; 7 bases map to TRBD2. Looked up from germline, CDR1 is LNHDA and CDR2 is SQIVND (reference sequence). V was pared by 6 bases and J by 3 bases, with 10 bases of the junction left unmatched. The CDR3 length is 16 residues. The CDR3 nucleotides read TGTGCCAGTAGAGATTTGGGTACTAGCGACACCGGGGAGCTGTTTTTT. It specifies CASRDLGTSDTGELFF.

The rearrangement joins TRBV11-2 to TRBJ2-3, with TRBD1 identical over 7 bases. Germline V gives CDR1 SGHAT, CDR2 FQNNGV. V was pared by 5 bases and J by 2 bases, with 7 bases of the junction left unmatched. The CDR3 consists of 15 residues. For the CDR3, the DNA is TGTGCCAGCAGCGCACAGGGGACCACCACAGATACGCAGTATTTT. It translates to CASSAQGTTTDTQYF.

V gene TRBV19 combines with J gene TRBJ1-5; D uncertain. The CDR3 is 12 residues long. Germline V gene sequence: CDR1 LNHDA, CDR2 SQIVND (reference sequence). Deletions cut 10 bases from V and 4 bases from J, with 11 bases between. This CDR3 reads CATQRGNQPQHF. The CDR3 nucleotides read TGTGCCACTCAACGGGGAAATCAGCCCCAGCATTTT.

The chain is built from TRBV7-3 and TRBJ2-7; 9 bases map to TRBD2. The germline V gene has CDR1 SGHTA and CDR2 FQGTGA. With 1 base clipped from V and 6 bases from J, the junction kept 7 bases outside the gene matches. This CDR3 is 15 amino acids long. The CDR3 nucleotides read TGTGCCAGCAGCTTAAGCCCGGGACTAGCTGGCGAGCAGTACTTC. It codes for CASSLSPGLAGEQYF.

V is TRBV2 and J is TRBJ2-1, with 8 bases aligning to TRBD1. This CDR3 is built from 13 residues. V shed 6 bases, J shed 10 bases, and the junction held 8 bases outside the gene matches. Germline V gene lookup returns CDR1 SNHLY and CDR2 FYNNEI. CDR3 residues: CASRTQGAEEQFF. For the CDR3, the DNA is TGTGCCAGCAGGACCCAGGGGGCGGAAGAGCAGTTCTTC.